These 13 T cell receptor beta chains were sequenced from one sample in a study of T cell clonality in common variable immunodeficiency. Study-wide findings and caveats: Reportedly, TCR beta sequences from common variable immunodeficiency showed fewer deletions and N-nucleotide insertions.

The data were produced by immunoSEQ multiplex PCR, yet TCRdb's version contains in-frame clones alone and is incomplete. The listing records about 15,000 clones. These TCRs' antigens remain unknown. The material sequenced was peripheral blood mononuclear cells. Receptor source: a human donor with common variable immunodeficiency.

Concerning this clone: The CDR3 is cut off 3 residues early in the read; its end comes from the germline J gene. The gene calls are TRBV11-2 and TRBJ1-6; TRBD1 agrees at 8 bases. The V segment lost 3 bases and the J segment 10 bases; nucleotides outside the gene matches: 5. This CDR3 has 14 amino acids. Germline V gives CDR1 SGHAT, CDR2 FQNNGV. CDR3 loop: CASSLQGAGSPLHF. Partial CDR3 DNA: TGTGCCAGCAGCTTGCAGGGGGCCGGGTCACCC.

This clone is deemed medium-sized by its frequency. The read finishes 3 residues shy of the CDR3 end, and the germline J gene is used to complete it. The gene calls are TRBV6-4 and TRBJ2-2; TRBD1 aligns across 7 bases. CDR1 is MRHNA, CDR2 SNTAGT, per germline. The V segment lost 8 bases and the J segment 1 base; nucleotides outside the gene matches: 4. The CDR3 is made up of 14 amino acids. CDR3 in amino acids: CASQTGWNTGELFF. Partial CDR3 DNA: TGTGCCAGCCAGACAGGGTGGAACACCGGGGAG.

With respect to this clone: From the germline J gene comes the end of the CDR3, since the read stops 3 residues before it. The rearrangement links TRBV14 to TRBJ2-1; 8 bases fit TRBD2. CDR1 SGHDN and CDR2 FVKESK come from the germline V gene. This CDR3 has 15 amino acids. Germline trimming cut 2 bases from V and 3 bases from J; bases unmatched to any gene: 3. The CDR3 DNA, read in part, is TGTGCCAGCAGCCAATTCGCGGGGGGCTACAATGAG. It specifies CASSQFAGGYNE. Given in full, the CDR3 is CASSQFAGGYNEQFF.

As regards this clone: With the read ending 3 residues before the CDR3 end, the germline J gene is used to fill in that end. V gene TRBV9 combines with J gene TRBJ1-4; perhaps TRBD1 as D (6 bases). The germline V gene has CDR1 SGDLS and CDR2 YYNGEE. The CDR3 is 14 residues long. Trimming cost V 3 bases and J 8 bases, with 14 bases left between them. The covered CDR3 bases are TGTGCCAGCAGCGCACAGGGCGGTGACGAAAAA. Its protein is CASSAQGGDEK. The complete CDR3 reads CASSAQGGDEKLFF.

Points on this clone: The read gets to within 3 residues of the CDR3 end, and the germline J gene fills in the rest. The chain carries TRBV20-1 and TRBJ1-2; D is ambiguous. CDR3 length equals 13 residues. CDR1 is DFQATT and CDR2 is SNEGSKA in the germline V gene (reference sequence). Trimming left V 3 bases short and J 6 bases short, with 14 bases between. The covered CDR3 bases are TGCAGTGCTAGTTTAGGCGGCGTTGATGGC. This gives the protein CSASLGGVDG. The whole CDR3 sequence reads CSASLGGVDGYTF.

Concerning this clone itself: The read falls 3 residues short of the CDR3 end, and the missing part is taken from the germline J gene. V gene TRBV19 combines with J gene TRBJ1-6; 10 positions agree with TRBD1. The J segment lost 10 bases and the V segment lost 6 bases, leaving 9 bases of the junction unmatched. The CDR3 covers 15 residues. Germline loops: CDR1 LNHDA, CDR2 SQIVND (reference sequence). CDR3 DNA (partial): TGTGCCAGTAGACCGGGACAGGGGTTTCGGTCACCC. This encodes CASRPGQGFRSP. The whole CDR3 reads CASRPGQGFRSPLHF.

Concerning this clone: The CDR3 goes on 3 residues after the read ends, and that part is filled in from the germline J gene. J is TRBJ2-5 and V is TRBV30; 10 nucleotides line up with TRBD1. The V gene's germline CDR1 is GTSNPN and CDR2 SVGIG (reference sequence). The ends lost 4 bases at V and 4 bases at J; junction bases unmatched: 6. CDR3 length: 14 residues. The sequenced CDR3 bases are TGTGCCTGGATGGGACAGGGGATGGCAGAGACC. Translating gives CAWMGQGMAET. The CDR3 as a whole reads CAWMGQGMAETQYF. The full variable domain, its missing parts supplied by reference TRBV30 and TRBJ2-5, is SQTIHQWPATLVQPVGSPLSLECTVEGTSNPNLYWYRQAAGRGLQLLFYSVGIGQISSEVPQNLSASRPQDRQFILSSKKLLLSDSGFYLCAWMGQGMAETQYFGPGTRLLVL.

Details on this clone: The read terminates 3 residues before the CDR3 end, so the remaining end is supplied by the germline J gene. The chain employs TRBV19 and TRBJ1-1; D is possibly TRBD1 (5 bases). The germline CDR1 and CDR2 sequences are LNHDA and SQIVND (reference sequence). The CDR3 loop spans 15 amino acids. V gave up 5 bases and J gave up 5 bases, with 18 bases separating them. The CDR3 bases that were read are TGTGCCAGTAGTGTCCTAGAAGGGGTAAGAACTGAA. Translating gives CASSVLEGVRTE. The full CDR3 protein is CASSVLEGVRTEAFF.

A note on this clone: Read coverage stops 3 residues before the CDR3 terminus; the germline J gene supplies the remainder. The chain is built from TRBV7-3 and TRBJ2-1; TRBD2 is a possible D gene (6 bases). Germline V lookup: CDR1 SGHTA, CDR2 FQGTGA. With 5 bases removed from V and 3 bases from J, the gap between germline ends came to 14 bases. This CDR3 has 15 residues. The CDR3 bases that were read are TGTGCCAGCAGCCCCCCAGGCGGGGACTACAATGAG. Translated, it gives CASSPPGGDYNE. The entire CDR3 reads CASSPPGGDYNEQFF.

The CDR3 region is CASSRERVAYNEQFF. The sequenced part of the CDR3 DNA is TGCGCCAGCAGCAGGGAGCGGGTAGCCTACAATGAG. The rearrangement joins TRBV5-1 to TRBJ2-1; TRBD2 might be the D (6 bases). The observed sequence ends 3 residues before the CDR3 terminus, with the missing tail filled in from the germline J gene. This CDR3 comprises 15 residues. Germline assignment: CDR1 SGHRS and CDR2 YFSETQ. V was clipped by 4 bases and J by 2 bases, with 13 bases between them.

On this clone: The read gets to within 3 residues of the CDR3 end, and the germline J gene fills in the rest. The chain employs TRBV7-7 and TRBJ2-7, with D tentatively TRBD1 (6 bases). V gave up 4 bases and J gave up 6 bases, with 13 bases separating them. This CDR3 contains 13 residues. Germline CDR1 and CDR2: SSHAT and FNYEAQ (reference sequence). CDR3 DNA (partial): TGTGCCAGCAGCTCCCCAGGGGCCCCCGAG. As protein: CASSSPGAPE. The whole CDR3 sequence is CASSSPGAPEQYF.

A note on this clone: The read ends 3 residues shy of where the CDR3 ends; the end is completed using the germline J gene. The chain couples TRBV2 to TRBJ2-3; TRBD1 might be the D (7 bases). CDR3 length equals 14 residues. The germline V gene has CDR1 SNHLY and CDR2 FYNNEI. Trimming cost V 11 bases and J 2 bases, with 17 bases left between them. The CDR3 loop is CASSGGTVTDTQYF. The part of the CDR3 DNA that was read is TGTGCCTCCTCAGGGGGGACCGTCACAGATACG.

As for this clone: The read ends 3 residues shy of where the CDR3 ends; the end is completed using the germline J gene. V and J are TRBV19 and TRBJ2-2; possible D gene TRBD1, 6 bases. This CDR3 is built from 13 residues. Trimming stripped 5 bases from V and 5 bases from J, with 9 bases between. Germline CDR1 LNHDA, CDR2 SQIVND (reference sequence). The CDR3 spells CASSLTGTGELFF. The CDR3 bases that were read are TGTGCCAGTAGTCTAACAGGGACCGGGGAG.